This is a list of T cell receptor beta chains from one sample in a study of CD8 T cells in ankylosing spondylitis. TCRdb itself ran the 5' RACE reads through MiXCR, one entry per CDR3 protein. The table records 200,000 to 250,000 distinct CDR3 sequences, approximately 20% of them present only once. The sequenced sample was blood, either unsorted or a sorted T cell fraction (not recorded which). The receptors shown here come from a male donor with ankylosing spondylitis. Each CDR3 is given with its conserved first and last residue. Fields, in order: J gene, D gene, clone size, V gene, CDR3 protein, CDR3 DNA. A D gene is named only where the DNA matches it firmly. Not every row has a clone size; where given, it reads once, few, many or a size class.

J: TRBJ1-2
D: NA
size: NA
V: TRBV29-1
CDR3: CSVEDQRGGYTF
DNA: TGCAGCGTTGAAGATCAAAGGGGTGGCTACACCTTC

J: TRBJ2-5
D: TRBD2
size: NA
V: TRBV12-3/TRBV12-4
CDR3: CARCGKGLAGGYDETQYF
DNA: TGTGCCCGCTGCGGGAAGGGACTAGCGGGAGGGTATGATGAGACCCAGTACTTC

J: TRBJ1-4
D: NA
size: few
V: TRBV5-1
CDR3: CASSLETRGEKLFF
DNA: TGCGCCAGCAGCTTGGAGACGCGCGGGGAAAAACTGTTTTTT

J: TRBJ2-7
D: NA
size: NA
V: TRBV29-1
CDR3: CSVVWQGITYEQYF
DNA: TGCAGCGTTGTTTGGCAGGGAATAACCTACGAGCAGTACTTC

J: TRBJ2-6
D: NA
size: NA
V: TRBV29-1
CDR3: CSVSGDSELSGANVLTF
DNA: TGCAGCGTATCGGGGGACAGCGAACTCTCTGGGGCCAACGTCCTGACTTTC

J: TRBJ2-2
D: TRBD1
size: NA
V: TRBV7-6
CDR3: CASSHRGANTGELFF
DNA: TGTGCCAGCAGCCACAGGGGCGCGAACACCGGGGAGCTGTTTTTT

J: TRBJ2-7
D: NA
size: few
V: TRBV5-4
CDR3: CASSLESSVEQYF
DNA: TGTGCCAGCAGCTTAGAGTCTTCAGTCGAGCAGTACTTC

J: TRBJ1-1
D: NA
size: NA
V: TRBV27
CDR3: CASSLLKPGDTEAFF
DNA: TGTGCCAGCAGCCTACTTAAACCCGGGGACACTGAAGCTTTCTTT

J: TRBJ2-1
D: TRBD2
size: NA
V: TRBV24-1
CDR3: CATSESTSGRALTFNEQFF
DNA: TGTGCCACCAGTGAATCGACTAGCGGGAGGGCCTTAACTTTCAATGAGCAGTTCTTC

J: TRBJ1-4
D: NA
size: NA
V: TRBV3-1
CDR3: CASSPDNLMGGEKLFF
DNA: TGTGCCAGCAGCCCGGACAACCTCATGGGGGGTGAAAAACTGTTTTTT

J: TRBJ2-3
D: NA
size: many
V: TRBV12-3/TRBV12-4
CDR3: CASTTGGQANTDTQYF
DNA: TGTGCCAGCACTACGGGGGGACAGGCAAACACAGATACGCAGTATTTT

J: TRBJ2-4
D: TRBD1
size: few
V: TRBV12-3/TRBV12-4
CDR3: CASSPQGVIQYF
DNA: TGTGCCAGCAGTCCCCAGGGGGTCATTCAGTACTTC

J: TRBJ2-2
D: TRBD1
size: NA
V: TRBV3-1
CDR3: CASSLTFGTGGTGELFF
DNA: TGTGCCAGCAGCCTAACCTTCGGGACAGGGGGAACCGGGGAGCTGTTTTTT

J: TRBJ1-1
D: NA
size: NA
V: TRBV7-2
CDR3: CASSLVGERFMNTEAFF
DNA: TGTGCCAGCAGCTTAGTAGGAGAACGGTTCATGAACACTGAAGCTTTCTTT

J: TRBJ2-2
D: TRBD1
size: few
V: TRBV6-1
CDR3: CASSEGQGQSPFF
DNA: TGTGCCAGCAGTGAAGGACAGGGTCAATCTCCGTTTTTT

J: TRBJ1-1
D: NA
size: NA
V: TRBV6-2/TRBV6-3
CDR3: CASSWVRNTEAFF
DNA: TGTGCCAGCAGTTGGGTAAGGAACACTGAAGCTTTCTTT

J: TRBJ2-1
D: TRBD2
size: NA
V: TRBV12-3/TRBV12-4
CDR3: CASRGGTANEQFF
DNA: TGTGCCAGCAGGGGAGGGACCGCAAATGAGCAGTTCTTC

J: TRBJ2-5
D: TRBD2
size: NA
V: TRBV20-1
CDR3: CSACDLTSGNLETQYF
DNA: TGCAGTGCTTGTGATCTTACTAGCGGGAACTTAGAGACCCAGTACTTC

J: TRBJ2-7
D: TRBD1
size: few
V: TRBV6-1
CDR3: CASRLTGGGEQYF
DNA: TGTGCCAGCAGACTAACAGGGGGCGGCGAGCAGTACTTC